The next 9 T cell receptor beta chains were all read from a single sample in a study of blood T cell repertoires in COVID-19. Using immunoSEQ multiplex PCR, the repertoire was profiled, and TCRdb retains in-frame clones only, with some absent. The table lists hundreds of thousands of clones, 75% to 90% of them singletons. The sequencing input was peripheral blood. These receptors originate from a young man with COVID-19, enrolled during active disease.

The chain has TRBV18 and TRBJ1-5; D gene ambiguous. Trimming took 3 bases from V and 6 from J, leaving 12 bases between them. The CDR3 covers 14 residues. Germline-derived CDR1 and CDR2 are KGHSH and LQKENI. For the CDR3, the DNA is TGTGCCAGCTCACCGAACGGGGATGGTCAGCCCCAGCATTTT. Translation gives CASSPNGDGQPQHF.

This chain uses TRBV2 with TRBJ2-7; TRBD1 matches 10 bases. The CDR3 covers 14 residues. V shed 7 bases, J shed 2 bases, and the junction held 5 bases outside the gene matches. The V gene's germline CDR1 is SNHLY and CDR2 FYNNEI. The DNA for the CDR3 is TGTGCCAGCAACAGACAGGGGGCTGCCTACGAGCAGTACTTC. Translated, it gives CASNRQGAAYEQYF.

The chain carries TRBV2 and TRBJ2-1; TRBD2 aligns across 15 bases. Germline-derived CDR1 and CDR2 are SNHLY and FYNNEI. The CDR3 covers 15 residues. V lost 7 bases, J lost 9 bases, and 7 bases stayed unmatched. The CDR3 bases are TGTGCCAGCACCGGGACTAGCGGGGGGAGGAGTGAGCAGTTCTTC. Its translation: CASTGTSGGRSEQFF. Looking up the rest from reference TRBV2 and TRBJ2-1 gives the full variable domain: EPEVTQTPSHQVTQMGQEVILRCVPISNHLYFYWYRQILGQKVEFLVSFYNNEISEKSEIFDDQFSVERPDGSNFTLKIRSTKLEDSAMYFCASTGTSGGRSEQFFGPGTRLTVL.

The rearrangement uses TRBV11-2 and TRBJ2-7, with TRBD1 matching over 7 bases. CDR1 is SGHAT and CDR2 is FQNNGV in the germline V gene. V was clipped by 1 base and J by 5 bases; unmatched bases: 5. The CDR3 has 14 amino acids. CDR3 loop: CASSLVTGVHEQYF. CDR3 coding DNA: TGTGCCAGCAGCTTAGTTACAGGGGTCCACGAGCAGTACTTC.

The chain links TRBV5-4 to TRBJ2-1, with D tentatively TRBD1 (6 bases). The V end lost 3 bases, the J end lost 7 bases, and 17 bases lay between the germline ends. The CDR3 is 15 amino acids. Germline assignment: CDR1 SGHNT and CDR2 YYREEE (reference sequence). The CDR3 region is CASSSYRAPSNEQFF. The CDR3 nucleotides are TGTGCCAGCAGCTCGTACAGGGCTCCCTCGAATGAGCAGTTCTTC.

The rearrangement joins TRBV7-9 to TRBJ1-1; no clear D. V lost 0 bases to trimming and J lost 1 base, with 6 bases between them. The length of the CDR3 is 14 residues. The germline gives CDR1 SEHNR, CDR2 FQNEAQ (reference sequence). The CDR3 reads CASSLALGNTEAFF. DNA for the CDR3: TGTGCCAGCAGCTTAGCTCTCGGGAACACTGAAGCTTTCTTT. The entire variable domain, with the rest obtained from reference TRBV7-9 and TRBJ1-1, is as follows: DTGVSQNPRHKITKRGQNVTFRCDPISEHNRLYWYRQTLGQGPEFLTYFQNEAQLEKSRLLSDRFSAERPKGSFSTLEIQRTEQGDSAMYLCASSLALGNTEAFFGQGTRLTVV.

V and J are TRBV5-1 and TRBJ2-6; maybe TRBD2 (5 bases). This CDR3 region has 15 residues. V shed 1 base and J shed 2 bases, with 7 bases lying between them. Germline V gives CDR1 SGHRS, CDR2 YFSETQ. CDR3 coding DNA: TGCGCCAGCAGCTTGTCCGGGGCTGGGGCCAACGTCCTGACTTTC. It codes for CASSLSGAGANVLTF.

This clone was seen a single time. This chain links TRBV14 with TRBJ2-2; D gene unclear. CDR3 length: 16 residues. With 1 base removed from V and 4 bases from J, the gap between germline ends came to 13 bases. Germline V gene sequence: CDR1 SGHDN, CDR2 FVKESK. DNA of the CDR3: TGTGCCAGCAGCCAAGGACGGCTAGGTATCACCGGGGAGCTGTTTTTT. Protein: CASSQGRLGITGELFF.

This clone has just a few counts. The V and J genes are TRBV5-4 and TRBJ2-7, with TRBD2 matching over 10 bases. V was clipped by 4 bases and J by 4 bases; unmatched bases: 8. The CDR3 covers 15 residues. CDR1 is SGHNT, CDR2 YYREEE, per germline (reference sequence). CDR3 region: CASSRASGSGYEQYF. DNA for the CDR3: TGTGCCAGCAGCCGAGCTAGCGGGAGTGGTTACGAGCAGTACTTC.